This T cell receptor (beta chain) was recovered during a study of shared clonotypes between healthy human individuals (dated by TCRdb to the early 2020s). In the study overall: Three men and two women, aged 18 to 49 years, made up the cohort. For each donor, three plates each were used for CD4 naive and CD4 memory, two plates were used for CD8 naive, and one plate was used for CD8 memory. The study deeply sequenced blood TCR repertoires of about five healthy adults to estimate repertoire size and the extent of clonotype sharing between individuals. To increase sequencing depth and limit assay-specific biases, TCR repertoire library preparation and sequencing were carried out by different laboratories using diverse techniques. Between about 0.85 and 9.5 billion PBMCs per donor were obtained by leukapheresis.

The donors were healthy, HIV-negative adults who had no recently reported acute infections or vaccinations. Every donor was a Caucasian adult residing in Nashville, Tennessee, USA. CD4+ T cells were enriched through magnetic negative selection, after which naive cells were positively selected on CD45RA and the remaining negative fraction served as the memory subset. After blood collection by leukapheresis, PBMCs were isolated using Ficoll-Histopaque density gradient centrifugation and then cryopreserved in the vapor phase of liquid nitrogen. Purity and quantity of every magnetically sorted T cell population were checked by analytical flow cytometry. Genomic DNA was isolated from each sorted fraction and quantified by UV absorbance on a Nanodrop 2000c. TCR CDR3 regions were amplified from genomic DNA by multiplex PCR using the deep immunoSEQ assay. For each cell subset, the extracted genomic DNA was distributed evenly across all wells of several immunoSEQ 96-well plates, and each plate served as one replicate. For sorted subsets, around 200 ng genomic DNA, equal to tens of thousands of T cell genomes, was loaded into each replicate PCR. Purified libraries were measured with a Qubit 3.0 fluorometer, size-checked on a Bioanalyzer 2100, and measured again with the KAPA Library Quantification kit. Every immunoSEQ 96-well plate was sequenced on a separate single-read 150-cycle Illumina NextSeq 550 flow cell. The authors' pipeline ran thus. Because the immunoSEQ output held only junctional sequences and lacked quality scores, the filtering could not match the filtering applied to full-length reads. Sequences were annotated with PyIR, a Python wrapper for IgBLAST v1.9, and V/J genes and CDR3 were assigned using IMGT germline references. Reads were removed for weak V/J assignments (E-value above 1e-6), missing CDR3, stop codons, out-of-frame junctions, or ambiguous translated residues. V3J clonotypes were defined as sequences sharing an identical inferred V gene, J gene, and CDR3 amino acid sequence. To compute the percentage overlap between repertoires, the number of shared unique clonotypes was divided by the size of the smaller repertoire. Three approaches were used to assess repertoire richness: RTK rarefaction, the Chao1 estimator, and Recon v2.1 estimates of unobserved clonotypes. For all TCRbeta clonotypes obtained by the gDNA method from several donors, generation probabilities were computed with OLGA. This is the immuneACCESS table as TCRdb keeps it, with only in-frame sequences that have V and J called. A part of the clones is gone; compared with another copy, unresolved V genes explain less than half, and the rest is unexplained. V, J and clone size reflect that table, while D and trimming were determined from the DNA. For this sample there are some 2 million clones; roughly 95% appear just once. The top ten clonotypes cover roughly 0.13% of the sample.

What the research found in general, with its limitations: Sharing across a few donors was observed for approximately 5% of naive CD4, under 4% of naive CD8, over 2% of memory CD4, and about 0.38% of memory CD8 clonotypes. Even with the large sequencing depth, rarefaction of the sorted-subset datasets indicated that sequencing was incomplete. Sampling was restricted to blood, and TCR repertoires in tissue are likely to differ from TCR repertoires in blood. Higher generation probabilities were observed for clonotypes shared by all four sorted-subset donors than for non-shared clonotypes. Pairwise subsampling led to the expectation that sequencing depth would affect the degree of clonotype sharing among donors. Because the study included only a small number of donors, the genetic and exposure-history diversity represented was limited. Naive subsets generally had larger estimated clonotype richness than memory subsets did.

About this clone: Which antigen it targets is not known. Within one base of it there is no much larger clone, and no base qualities were kept.

For CDR1 and CDR2, the germline V gene lists SGHRS and YFSETQ. A distance of 11 bases separates the germline ends of V and J, which lose 4 bases and 0 bases respectively. From its cysteine to its phenylalanine, the CDR3 spans 14 amino acids. Solely the CDR3 DNA is kept, with 42 bases framed from the first base. The receptor was isolated from a man aged 18-30 years in good health. Sequenced sample: naive CD4+ T cells sorted from blood. The sample's cell subset or site label, decoded: CD45RA+ positively selected. The V and J genes are TRBV5-1 and TRBJ2-7, with no reliable assignment of the D segment. The encoded CDR3 is CASSEQASSYEQYF. Read as DNA, the sequence is TGCGCCAGCAGCGAACAAGCGAGCTCCTACGAGCAGTACTTC.